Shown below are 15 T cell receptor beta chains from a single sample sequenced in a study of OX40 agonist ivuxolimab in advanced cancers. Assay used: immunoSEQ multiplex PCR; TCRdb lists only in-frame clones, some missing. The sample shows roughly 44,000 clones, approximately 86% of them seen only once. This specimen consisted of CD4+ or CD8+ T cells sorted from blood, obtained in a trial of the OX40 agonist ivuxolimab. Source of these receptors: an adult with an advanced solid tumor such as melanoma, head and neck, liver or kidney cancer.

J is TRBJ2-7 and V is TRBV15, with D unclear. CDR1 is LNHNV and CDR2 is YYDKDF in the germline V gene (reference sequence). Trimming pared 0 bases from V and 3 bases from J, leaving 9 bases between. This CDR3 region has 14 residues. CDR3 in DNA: TGTGCCACCAGCAGAGACTCCACTCTCTACGAGCAGTACTTC. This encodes CATSRDSTLYEQYF.

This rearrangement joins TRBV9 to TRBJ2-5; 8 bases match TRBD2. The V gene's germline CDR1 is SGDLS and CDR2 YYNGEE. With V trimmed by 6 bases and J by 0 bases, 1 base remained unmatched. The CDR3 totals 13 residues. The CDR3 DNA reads TGTGCCAGCACAGCGGGGGACCAAGAGACCCAGTACTTC. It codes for CASTAGDQETQYF.

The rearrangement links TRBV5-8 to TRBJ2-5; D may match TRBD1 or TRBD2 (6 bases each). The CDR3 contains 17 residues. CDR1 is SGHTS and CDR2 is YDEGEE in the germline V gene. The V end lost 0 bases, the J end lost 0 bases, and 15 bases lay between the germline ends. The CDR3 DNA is TGTGCCAGCAGCTTGGTAGGAGGGGGGTGGCACCAAGAGACCCAGTACTTC. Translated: CASSLVGGGWHQETQYF. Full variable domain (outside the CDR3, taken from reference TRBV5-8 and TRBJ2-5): EAGVTQSPTHLIKTRGQQATLRCSPISGHTSVYWYQQALGLGLQFLLWYDEGEERNRGNFPPRFSGRQFPNYSSELNVNALELEDSALYLCASSLVGGGWHQETQYFGPGTRLLVL.

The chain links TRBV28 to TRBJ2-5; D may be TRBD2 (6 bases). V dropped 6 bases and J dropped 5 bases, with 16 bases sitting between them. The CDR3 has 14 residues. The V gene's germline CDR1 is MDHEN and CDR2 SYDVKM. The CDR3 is CASSPPGGTETQYF. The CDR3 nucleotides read TGTGCCAGCAGCCCCCCCGGAGGGACGGAGACCCAGTACTTC.

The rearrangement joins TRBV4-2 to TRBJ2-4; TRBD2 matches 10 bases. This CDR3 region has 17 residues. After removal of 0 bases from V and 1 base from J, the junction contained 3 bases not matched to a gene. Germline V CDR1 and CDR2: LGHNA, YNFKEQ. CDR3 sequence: CASSQEVSGGAKNIQYF. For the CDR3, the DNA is TGTGCCAGCAGCCAAGAAGTTAGCGGGGGGGCCAAAAACATTCAGTACTTC.

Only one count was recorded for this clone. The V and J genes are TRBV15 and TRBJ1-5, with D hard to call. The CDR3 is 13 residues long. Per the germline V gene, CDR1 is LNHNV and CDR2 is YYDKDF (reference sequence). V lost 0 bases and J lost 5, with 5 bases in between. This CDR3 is CATSRDRHQPQHF. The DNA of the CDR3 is TGTGCCACCAGCAGAGATCGCCATCAGCCCCAGCATTTT.

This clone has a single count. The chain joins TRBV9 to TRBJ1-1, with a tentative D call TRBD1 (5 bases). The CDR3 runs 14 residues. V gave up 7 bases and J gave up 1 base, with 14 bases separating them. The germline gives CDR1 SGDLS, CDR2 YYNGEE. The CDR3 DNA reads TGTGCCAGCGAGGGGACCTTTGAGAACACTGAAGCTTTCTTT. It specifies CASEGTFENTEAFF.

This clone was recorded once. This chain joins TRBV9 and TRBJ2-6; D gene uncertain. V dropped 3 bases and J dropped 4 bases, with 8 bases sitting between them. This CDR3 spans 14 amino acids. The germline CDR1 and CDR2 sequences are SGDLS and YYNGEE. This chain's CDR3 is CASSAAGGANVLTF. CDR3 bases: TGTGCCAGCAGCGCGGCCGGAGGGGCCAACGTCCTGACTTTC.

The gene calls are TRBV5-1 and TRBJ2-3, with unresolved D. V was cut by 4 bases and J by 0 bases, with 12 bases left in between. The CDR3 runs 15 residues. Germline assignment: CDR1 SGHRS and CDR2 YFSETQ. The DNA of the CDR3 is TGCGCCAGCAGCCTACAGACGCAGAGCACAGATACGCAGTATTTT. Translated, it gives CASSLQTQSTDTQYF.

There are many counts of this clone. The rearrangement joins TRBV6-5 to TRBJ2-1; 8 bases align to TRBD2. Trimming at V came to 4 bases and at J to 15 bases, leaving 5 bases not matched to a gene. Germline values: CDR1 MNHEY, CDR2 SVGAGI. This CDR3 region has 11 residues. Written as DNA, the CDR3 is TGTGCCAGCAGTTCCGGGACTAGACGGTTCTTC. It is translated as CASSSGTRRFF.

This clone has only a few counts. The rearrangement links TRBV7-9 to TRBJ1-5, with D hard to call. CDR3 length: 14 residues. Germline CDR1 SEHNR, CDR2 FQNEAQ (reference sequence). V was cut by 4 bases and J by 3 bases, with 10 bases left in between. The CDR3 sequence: CASSSDGFNQPQHF. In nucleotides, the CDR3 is TGTGCCAGCAGCTCGGACGGCTTCAATCAGCCCCAGCATTTT.

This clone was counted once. CDR3 residues: CAISDRGGSGYTF. The CDR3 DNA follows: TGTGCCATCAGTGACAGGGGTGGAAGTGGCTACACCTTC. The chain recombines TRBV10-3 with TRBJ1-2, with D perhaps TRBD1 (6 bases). V lost 3 bases to trimming and J lost 7 bases, with 12 bases between them. This CDR3 has 13 amino acids. The V gene's germline CDR1 is ENHRY and CDR2 SYGVKD.

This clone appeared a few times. DNA for the CDR3: TGTGCCAGCAGCGGGTACACTGAAGCTTTCTTT. It is translated as CASSGYTEAFF. The chain uses TRBV6-5 and TRBJ1-1; D gene ambiguous. V dropped 6 bases and J dropped 3 bases, with 5 bases sitting between them. Germline V gene data show CDR1 as MNHEY and CDR2 as SVGAGI. The CDR3 consists of 11 residues.

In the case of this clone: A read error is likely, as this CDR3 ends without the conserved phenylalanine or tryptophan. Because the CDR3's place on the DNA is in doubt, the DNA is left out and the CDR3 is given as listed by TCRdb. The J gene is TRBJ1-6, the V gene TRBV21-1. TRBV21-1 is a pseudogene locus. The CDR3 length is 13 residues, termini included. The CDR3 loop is CASSKLLNSPLHL.

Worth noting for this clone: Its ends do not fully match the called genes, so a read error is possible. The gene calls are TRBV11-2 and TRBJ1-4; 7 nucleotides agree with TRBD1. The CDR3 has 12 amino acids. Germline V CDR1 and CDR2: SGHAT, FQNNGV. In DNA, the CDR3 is TGTGCCAGCAGCAACGACAGGGTCAGGGCGCTTTTT. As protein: CASSNDRVRALF.